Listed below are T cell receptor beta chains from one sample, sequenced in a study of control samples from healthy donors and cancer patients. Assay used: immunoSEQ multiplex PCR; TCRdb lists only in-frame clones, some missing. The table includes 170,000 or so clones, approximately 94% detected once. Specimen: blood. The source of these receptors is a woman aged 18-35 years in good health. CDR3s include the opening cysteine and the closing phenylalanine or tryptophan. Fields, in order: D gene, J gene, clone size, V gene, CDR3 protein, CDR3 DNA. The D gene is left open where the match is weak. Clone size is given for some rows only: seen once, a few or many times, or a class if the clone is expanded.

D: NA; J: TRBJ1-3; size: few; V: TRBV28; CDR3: CASSLSVPGNTIYF; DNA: TGTGCCAGCAGTTTGTCTGTCCCTGGAAACACCATATATTTT
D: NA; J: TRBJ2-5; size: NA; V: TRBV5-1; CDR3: CASSLSGQETQYF; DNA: TGCGCCAGCAGCTTGAGCGGCCAAGAGACCCAGTACTTC
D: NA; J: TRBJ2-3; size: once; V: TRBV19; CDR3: CASTIRYREPHTQYF; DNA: TGTGCCAGTACTATTCGATATCGCGAGCCTCATACGCAGTATTTT
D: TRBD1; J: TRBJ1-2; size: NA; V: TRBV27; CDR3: CASSSWTGDYGYTF; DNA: TGTGCCAGCAGTTCTTGGACAGGGGACTATGGCTACACCTTC
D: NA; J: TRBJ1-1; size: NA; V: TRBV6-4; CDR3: CASSDRDNTEAFF; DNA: TGTGCCAGCAGTGACCGGGACAACACTGAAGCTTTCTTT
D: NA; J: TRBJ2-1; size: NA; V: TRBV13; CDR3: CASSLLRGSSYNEQFF; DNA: TGTGCCAGCAGCTTATTGAGGGGGAGCTCCTACAATGAGCAGTTCTTC
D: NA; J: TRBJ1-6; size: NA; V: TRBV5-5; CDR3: CASSLIGARDLNSPLHF; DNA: TGTGCCAGCAGCTTGATAGGAGCCCGGGACCTTAATTCACCCCTCCACTTT
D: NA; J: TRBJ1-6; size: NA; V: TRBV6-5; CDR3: CASSRTVHNSPLHF; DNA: TGTGCCAGCAGTAGGACAGTCCATAATTCACCCCTCCACTTT
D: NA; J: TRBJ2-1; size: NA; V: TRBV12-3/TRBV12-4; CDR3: CASSLADEQFF; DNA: TGTGCCAGCAGTTTAGCAGATGAGCAGTTCTTC
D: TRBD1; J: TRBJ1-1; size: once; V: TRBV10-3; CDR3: CAISTYSTGYGGTEAFF; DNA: TGTGCCATCAGCACTTATTCGACAGGGTACGGTGGGACTGAAGCTTTCTTT
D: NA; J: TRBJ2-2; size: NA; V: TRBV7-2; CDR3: CASSLAGQRMGGELFF; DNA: TGTGCCAGCAGCTTAGCGGGGCAGCGGATGGGCGGGGAGCTGTTTTTT
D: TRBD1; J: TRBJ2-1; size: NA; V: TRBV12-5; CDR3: CASLTGGSYNEQFF; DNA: TGTGCTAGTTTGACAGGGGGTTCCTACAATGAGCAGTTCTTC
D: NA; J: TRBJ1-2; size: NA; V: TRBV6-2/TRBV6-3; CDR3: CASSRNPQGYAGKAAGYTF; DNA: TGTGCCAGCAGTCGCAACCCTCAGGGATACGCGGGGAAGGCGGCGGGCTACACCTTC
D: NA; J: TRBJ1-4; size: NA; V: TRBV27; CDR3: CASRPGGASEKLFF; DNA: TGTGCCAGCAGACCTGGGGGGGCGTCTGAAAAACTGTTTTTT
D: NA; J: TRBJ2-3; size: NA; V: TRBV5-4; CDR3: CASGHTSTDTQYF; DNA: TGTGCCAGCGGGCATACTAGCACAGATACGCAGTATTTT
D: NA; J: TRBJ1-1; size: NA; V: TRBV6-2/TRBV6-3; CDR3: CASSLDSNTEAFF; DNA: TGTGCCAGCAGCCTAGACAGCAACACTGAAGCTTTCTTT
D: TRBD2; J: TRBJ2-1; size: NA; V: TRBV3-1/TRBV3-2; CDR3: CASSQTSGMQFF; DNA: TGTGCCAGCAGCCAGACTAGCGGAATGCAGTTCTTC
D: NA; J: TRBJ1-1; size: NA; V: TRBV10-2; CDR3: CAAMDGLTGNTEAFF; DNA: TGCGCCGCCATGGACGGCTTAACTGGGAACACTGAAGCTTTCTTT
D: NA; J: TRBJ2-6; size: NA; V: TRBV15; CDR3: CATRVAGANVLTF; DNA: TGTGCCACCAGGGTTGCAGGGGCCAACGTCCTGACTTTC
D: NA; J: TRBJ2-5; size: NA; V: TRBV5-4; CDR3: CASSFGRGQETQYF; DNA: TGTGCCAGCAGCTTCGGGCGGGGCCAAGAGACCCAGTACTTC
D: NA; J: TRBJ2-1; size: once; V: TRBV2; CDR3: CATVLAGALYNEQFF; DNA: TGTGCCACCGTCCTGGCGGGGGCCCTATACAATGAGCAGTTCTTC
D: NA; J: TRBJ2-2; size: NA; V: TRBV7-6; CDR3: CASSSDSAGELFF; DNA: TGTGCCAGCAGCTCCGACTCGGCCGGGGAGCTGTTTTTT
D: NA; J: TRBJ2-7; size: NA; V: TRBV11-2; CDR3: CASSHGQSYEQYF; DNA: TGTGCCAGCAGCCACGGACAGTCCTACGAGCAGTACTTC
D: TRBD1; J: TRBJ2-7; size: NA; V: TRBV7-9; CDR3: CASTGQGTYEQYF; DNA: TGTGCCAGCACGGGACAGGGGACCTACGAGCAGTACTTC
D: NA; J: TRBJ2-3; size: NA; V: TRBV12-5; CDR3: CASGFTASDTQYF; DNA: TGTGCTAGTGGTTTCACGGCATCAGATACGCAGTATTTT
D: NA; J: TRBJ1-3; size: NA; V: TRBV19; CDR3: CASSSGINSGNTIYF; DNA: TGTGCCAGTAGTTCCGGGATCAACTCTGGAAACACCATATATTTT
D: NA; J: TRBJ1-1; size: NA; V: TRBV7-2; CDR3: CASSSFWTALNTEAFF; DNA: TGTGCCAGCAGCTCGTTCTGGACAGCGCTGAACACTGAAGCTTTCTTT
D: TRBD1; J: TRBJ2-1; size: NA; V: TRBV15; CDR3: CATSIDREFSYNEQFF; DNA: TGTGCCACCAGCATAGACAGGGAATTCTCCTACAATGAGCAGTTCTTC
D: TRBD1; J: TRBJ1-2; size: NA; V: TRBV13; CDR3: CASSFQGAGGYTF; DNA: TGTGCCAGCAGCTTTCAGGGGGCAGGAGGCTACACCTTC
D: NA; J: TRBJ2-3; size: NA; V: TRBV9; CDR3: CASSVGQSTDTQYF; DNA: TGTGCCAGCAGCGTAGGTCAGAGCACAGATACGCAGTATTTT
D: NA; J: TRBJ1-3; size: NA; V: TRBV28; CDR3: CASSRGHGNTIYF; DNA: TGTGCCAGCAGTCGGGGACACGGAAACACCATATATTTT
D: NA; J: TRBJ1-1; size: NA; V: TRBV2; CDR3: CASIRVDTEAFF; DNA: TGTGCCAGCATACGTGTCGACACTGAAGCTTTCTTT
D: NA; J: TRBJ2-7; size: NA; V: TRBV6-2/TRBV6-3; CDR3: CASSYGPIGSYEQYF; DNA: TGTGCCAGCAGTTACGGGCCGATTGGGTCCTACGAGCAGTACTTC
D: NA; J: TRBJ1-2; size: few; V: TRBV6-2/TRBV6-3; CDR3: CASSYTDTRYGYTF; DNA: TGTGCCAGCAGTTACACGGACACTCGGTATGGCTACACCTTC
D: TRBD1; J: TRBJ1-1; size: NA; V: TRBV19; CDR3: CASSPQGANTEAFF; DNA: TGTGCCAGTAGTCCACAGGGGGCTAACACTGAAGCTTTCTTT
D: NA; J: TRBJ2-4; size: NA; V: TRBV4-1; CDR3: CASSQVLTGRNIQYF; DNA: TGCGCCAGCAGCCAAGTTTTGACAGGGAGGAACATTCAGTACTTC
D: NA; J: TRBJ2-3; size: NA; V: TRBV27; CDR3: CASSWRHREGTDTQYF; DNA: TGTGCCAGCAGTTGGCGACACAGGGAGGGGACAGATACGCAGTATTTT
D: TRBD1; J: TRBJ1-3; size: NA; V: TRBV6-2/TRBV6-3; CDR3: CASSRQGISGNTIYF; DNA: TGTGCCAGCAGTCGACAGGGGATATCTGGAAACACCATATATTTT
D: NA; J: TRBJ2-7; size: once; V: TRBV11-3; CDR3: CASSLVASSYEQYF; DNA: TGTGCCAGCAGCTTAGTTGCGAGCTCCTACGAGCAGTACTTC
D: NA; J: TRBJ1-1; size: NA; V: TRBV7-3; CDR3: CASSLGQGTEAFF; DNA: TGTGCCAGCAGCTTAGGGCAGGGCACTGAAGCTTTCTTT
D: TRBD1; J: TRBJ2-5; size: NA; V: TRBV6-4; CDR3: CASSLDREETQYF; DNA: TGTGCCAGCAGCCTGGACAGGGAAGAGACCCAGTACTTC
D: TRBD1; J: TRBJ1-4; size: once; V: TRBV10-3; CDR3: CAISEVNTGQGAGEKLFF; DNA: TGTGCCATCAGTGAAGTAAATACGGGACAGGGGGCAGGGGAAAAACTGTTTTTT
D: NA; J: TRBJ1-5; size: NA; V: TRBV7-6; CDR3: CASSRLPAHQPQHF; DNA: TGTGCCAGCAGCCGACTCCCGGCCCATCAGCCCCAGCATTTT
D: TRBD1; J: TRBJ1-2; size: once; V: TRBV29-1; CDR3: CSVLDRGQIGGYTF; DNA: TGCAGCGTGCTAGACAGGGGGCAGATTGGTGGCTACACCTTC
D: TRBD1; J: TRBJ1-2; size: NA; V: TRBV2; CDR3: CASSEGRQGLYGYTF; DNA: TGTGCCAGCAGTGAAGGCAGACAGGGGCTCTATGGCTACACCTTC
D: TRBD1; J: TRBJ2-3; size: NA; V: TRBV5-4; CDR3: CASSLARDRGADTQYF; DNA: TGTGCCAGCAGCTTGGCCCGGGACAGGGGAGCAGATACGCAGTATTTT
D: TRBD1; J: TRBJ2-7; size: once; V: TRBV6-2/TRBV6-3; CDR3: CASSPGQGSRGHEQYF; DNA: TGTGCCAGCAGTCCGGGACAGGGATCAAGAGGTCACGAGCAGTACTTC
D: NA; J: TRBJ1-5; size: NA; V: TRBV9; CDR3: CASSVGQGINQPQHF; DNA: TGTGCCAGCAGCGTAGGGCAGGGCATCAATCAGCCCCAGCATTTT